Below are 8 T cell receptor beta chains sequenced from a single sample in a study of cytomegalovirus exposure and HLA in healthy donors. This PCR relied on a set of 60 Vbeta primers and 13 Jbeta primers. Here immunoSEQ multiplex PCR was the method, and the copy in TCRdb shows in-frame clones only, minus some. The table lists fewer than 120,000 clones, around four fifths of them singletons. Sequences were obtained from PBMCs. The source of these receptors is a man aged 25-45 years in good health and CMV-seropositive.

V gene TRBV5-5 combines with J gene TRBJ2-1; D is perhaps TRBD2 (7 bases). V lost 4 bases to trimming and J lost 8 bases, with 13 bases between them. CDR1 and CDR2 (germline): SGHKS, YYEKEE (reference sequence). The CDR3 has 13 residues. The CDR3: CASSQRGGHEQFF. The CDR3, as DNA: TGTGCCAGCAGCCAGAGGGGGGGACATGAGCAGTTCTTC.

CDR3 sequence: CASSHRDRIKDTQYF. The CDR3 DNA follows: TGTGCCAGCAGTCACCGGGACAGAATAAAGGATACGCAGTATTTT. This chain connects TRBV6-6 to TRBJ2-3; 7 bases line up with TRBD1. This CDR3 is 15 amino acids long. V shed 5 bases and J 6 bases; nucleotides not matched to a gene: 11. CDR1 is MNHNY, CDR2 SVGAGI, per germline (reference sequence).

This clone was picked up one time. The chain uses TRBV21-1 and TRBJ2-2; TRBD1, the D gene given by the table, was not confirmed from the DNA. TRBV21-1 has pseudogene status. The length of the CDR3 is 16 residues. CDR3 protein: CASSKARDRGTGELFF. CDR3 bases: TGTGCCAGCAGCAAAGCCCGGGACAGGGGCACCGGGGAGCTGTTTTTT.

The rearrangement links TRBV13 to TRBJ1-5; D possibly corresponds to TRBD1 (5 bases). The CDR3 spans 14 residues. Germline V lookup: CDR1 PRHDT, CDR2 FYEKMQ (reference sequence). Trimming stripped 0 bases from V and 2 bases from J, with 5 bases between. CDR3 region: CASSLGQGNQPQHF. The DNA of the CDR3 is TGTGCCAGCAGCTTAGGACAGGGCAATCAGCCCCAGCATTTT.

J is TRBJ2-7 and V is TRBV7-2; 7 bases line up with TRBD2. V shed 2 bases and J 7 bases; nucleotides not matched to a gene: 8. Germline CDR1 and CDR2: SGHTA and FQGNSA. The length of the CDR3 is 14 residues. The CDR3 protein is CASSLRPSGSEQYF. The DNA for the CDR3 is TGTGCCAGCAGCTTACGGCCTAGCGGTTCGGAGCAGTACTTC.

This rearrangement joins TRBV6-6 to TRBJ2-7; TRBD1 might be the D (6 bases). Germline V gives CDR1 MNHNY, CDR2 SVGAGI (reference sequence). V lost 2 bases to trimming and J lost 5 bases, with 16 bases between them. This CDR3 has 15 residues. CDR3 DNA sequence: TGTGCCAGCAGTTACAACGCGTGGGGGCCCGACGAGCAGTACTTC. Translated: CASSYNAWGPDEQYF.

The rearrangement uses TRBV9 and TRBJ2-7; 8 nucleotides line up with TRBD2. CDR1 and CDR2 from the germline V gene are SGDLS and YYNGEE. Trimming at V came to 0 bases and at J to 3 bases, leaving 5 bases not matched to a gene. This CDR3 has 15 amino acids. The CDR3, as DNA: TGTGCCAGCAGCGTAGCCGGGGGGGGCCTCTACGAGCAGTACTTC. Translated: CASSVAGGGLYEQYF.

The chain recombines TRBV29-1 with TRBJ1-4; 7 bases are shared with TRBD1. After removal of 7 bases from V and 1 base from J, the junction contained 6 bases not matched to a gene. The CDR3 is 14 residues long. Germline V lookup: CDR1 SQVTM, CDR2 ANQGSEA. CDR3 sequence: CSASYRGTNEKLFF. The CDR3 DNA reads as TGCAGCGCCTCCTACAGGGGAACTAATGAAAAACTGTTTTTT. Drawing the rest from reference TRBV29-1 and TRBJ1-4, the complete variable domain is SAVISQKPSRDICQRGTSLTIQCQVDSQVTMMFWYRQQPGQSLTLIATANQGSEATYESGFVIDKFPISRPNLTFSTLTVSNMSPEDSSIYLCSASYRGTNEKLFFGSGTQLSVL.